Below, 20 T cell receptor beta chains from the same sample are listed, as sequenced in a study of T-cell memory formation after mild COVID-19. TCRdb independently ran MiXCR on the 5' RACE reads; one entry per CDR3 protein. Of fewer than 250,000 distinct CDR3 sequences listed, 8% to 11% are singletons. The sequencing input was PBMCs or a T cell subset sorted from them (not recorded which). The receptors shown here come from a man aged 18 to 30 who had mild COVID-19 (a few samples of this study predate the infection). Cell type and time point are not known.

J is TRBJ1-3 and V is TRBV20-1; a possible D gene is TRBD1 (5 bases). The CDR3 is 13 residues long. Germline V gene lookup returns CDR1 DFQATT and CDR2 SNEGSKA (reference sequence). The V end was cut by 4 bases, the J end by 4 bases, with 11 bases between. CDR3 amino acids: CSATQGEGNTIYF. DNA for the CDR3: TGCAGTGCTACGCAGGGTGAGGGAAACACCATATATTTT.

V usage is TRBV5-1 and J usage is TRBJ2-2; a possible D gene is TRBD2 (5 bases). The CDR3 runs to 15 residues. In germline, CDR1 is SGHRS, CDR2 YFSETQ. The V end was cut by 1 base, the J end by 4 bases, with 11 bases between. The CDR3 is CASSLPTGGTGELFF. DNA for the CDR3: TGCGCCAGCAGCTTGCCGACTGGAGGCACCGGGGAGCTGTTTTTT.

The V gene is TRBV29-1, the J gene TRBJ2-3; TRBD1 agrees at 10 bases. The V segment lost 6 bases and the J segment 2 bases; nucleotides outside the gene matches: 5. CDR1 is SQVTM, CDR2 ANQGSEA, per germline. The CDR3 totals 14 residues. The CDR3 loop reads CSVGTGASTDTQYF. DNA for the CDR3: TGCAGCGTGGGGACAGGGGCTTCCACAGATACGCAGTATTTT.

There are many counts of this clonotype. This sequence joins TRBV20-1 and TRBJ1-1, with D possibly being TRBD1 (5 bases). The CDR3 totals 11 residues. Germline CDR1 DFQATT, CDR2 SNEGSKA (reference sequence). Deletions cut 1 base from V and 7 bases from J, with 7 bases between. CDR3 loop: CSARVQGEAFF. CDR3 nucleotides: TGCAGTGCTAGAGTCCAGGGTGAAGCTTTCTTT.

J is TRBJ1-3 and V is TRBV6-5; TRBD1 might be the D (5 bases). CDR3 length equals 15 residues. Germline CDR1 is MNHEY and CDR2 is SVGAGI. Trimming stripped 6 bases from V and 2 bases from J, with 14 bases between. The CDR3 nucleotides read TGTGCCAGCAGCCGTCGGGGGGGAGCTGGAAACACCATATATTTT. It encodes CASSRRGGAGNTIYF.

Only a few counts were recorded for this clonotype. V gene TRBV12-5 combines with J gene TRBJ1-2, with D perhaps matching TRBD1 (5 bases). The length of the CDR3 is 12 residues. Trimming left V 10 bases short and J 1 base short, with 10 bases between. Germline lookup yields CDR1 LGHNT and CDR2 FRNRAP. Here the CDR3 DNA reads TGTGCTACCCAGGGTTATAACTATGGCTACACCTTC. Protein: CATQGYNYGYTF.

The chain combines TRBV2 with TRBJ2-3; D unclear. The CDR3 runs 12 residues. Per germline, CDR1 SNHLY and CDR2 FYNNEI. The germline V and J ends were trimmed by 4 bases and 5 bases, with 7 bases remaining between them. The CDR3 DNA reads TGTGCCAGCAGTGTAGAGAGAGATACGCAGTATTTT. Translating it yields CASSVERDTQYF.

This chain's CDR3 is CASSQTLGRNTEAFF. The DNA for the CDR3 is TGCGCCAGCAGCCAAACTCTCGGCAGGAACACTGAAGCTTTCTTT. The chain recombines TRBV5-1 with TRBJ1-1, with D hard to call. Trimming pared 4 bases from V and 1 base from J, leaving 14 bases between. Germline assignment: CDR1 SGHRS and CDR2 YFSETQ. The CDR3 runs 15 residues.

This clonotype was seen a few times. The CDR3 sequence is CASSSGGQGYGYTF. The CDR3, as DNA: TGTGCCAGCAGCTCCGGGGGACAGGGCTATGGCTACACCTTC. The genes are TRBV7-9 and TRBJ1-2, with 9 bases that match TRBD1. J gave up 4 bases and V 4 bases, and 4 bases lay outside the gene matches. This CDR3 contains 14 residues. Germline V gene data show CDR1 as SEHNR and CDR2 as FQNEAQ (reference sequence).

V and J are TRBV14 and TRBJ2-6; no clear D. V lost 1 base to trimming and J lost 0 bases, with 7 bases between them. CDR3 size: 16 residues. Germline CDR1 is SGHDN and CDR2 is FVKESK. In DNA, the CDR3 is TGTGCCAGCAGCCAAGTTTGGATCTCTGGGGCCAACGTCCTGACTTTC. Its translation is CASSQVWISGANVLTF.

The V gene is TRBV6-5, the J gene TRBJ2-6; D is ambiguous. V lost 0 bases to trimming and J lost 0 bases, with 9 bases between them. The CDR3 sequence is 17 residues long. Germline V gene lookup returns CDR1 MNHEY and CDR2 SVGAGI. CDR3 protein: CASSYSGNPSGANVLTF. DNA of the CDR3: TGTGCCAGCAGTTACTCGGGGAATCCCTCTGGGGCCAACGTCCTGACTTTC.

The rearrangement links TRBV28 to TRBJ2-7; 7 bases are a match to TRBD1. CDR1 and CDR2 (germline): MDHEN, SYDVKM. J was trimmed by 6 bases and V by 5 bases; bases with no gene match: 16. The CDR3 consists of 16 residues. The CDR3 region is CASSPQTGSGVPEQYV. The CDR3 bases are TGTGCCAGCAGTCCGCAGACAGGGAGTGGAGTCCCCGAGCAGTACGTC.

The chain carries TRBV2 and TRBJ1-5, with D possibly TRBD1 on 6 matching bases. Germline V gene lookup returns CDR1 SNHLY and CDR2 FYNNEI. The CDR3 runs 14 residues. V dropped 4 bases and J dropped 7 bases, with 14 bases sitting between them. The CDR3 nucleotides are TGTGCCAGCAGTGCGGGGGGCACTCTACAGCCCCAGCATTTT. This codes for CASSAGGTLQPQHF.

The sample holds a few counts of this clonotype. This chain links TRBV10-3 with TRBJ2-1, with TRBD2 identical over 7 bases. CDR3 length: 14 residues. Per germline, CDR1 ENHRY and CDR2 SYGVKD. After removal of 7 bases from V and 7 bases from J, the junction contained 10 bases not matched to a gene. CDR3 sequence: CAIMSGAQKNEQFF. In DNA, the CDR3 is TGTGCCATCATGAGCGGGGCACAAAAGAATGAGCAGTTCTTC.

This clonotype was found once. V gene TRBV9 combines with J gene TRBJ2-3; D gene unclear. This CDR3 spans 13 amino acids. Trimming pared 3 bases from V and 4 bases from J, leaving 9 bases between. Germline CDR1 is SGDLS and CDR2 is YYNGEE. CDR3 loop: CASSADSADTQYF. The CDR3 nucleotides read TGTGCCAGCAGCGCGGATTCGGCAGATACGCAGTATTTT.

The CDR3 loop reads CASSQQRSVLSGNTIYF. The CDR3 nucleotides are TGTGCCAGCAGCCAACAACGATCGGTCCTCTCTGGAAACACCATATATTTT. The V gene is TRBV14, the J gene TRBJ1-3; unclear D gene. The CDR3 runs to 17 residues. Trimming removed 2 bases from V and 0 bases from J, with 14 bases in between. Germline assignment: CDR1 SGHDN and CDR2 FVKESK.

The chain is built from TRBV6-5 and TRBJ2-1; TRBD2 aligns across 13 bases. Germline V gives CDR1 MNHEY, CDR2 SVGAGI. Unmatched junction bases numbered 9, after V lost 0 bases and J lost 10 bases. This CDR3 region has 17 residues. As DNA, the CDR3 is TGTGCCAGCAGTTACTCGATAACGGGACTAGCGGGGACAGAGCAGTTCTTC. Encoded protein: CASSYSITGLAGTEQFF.

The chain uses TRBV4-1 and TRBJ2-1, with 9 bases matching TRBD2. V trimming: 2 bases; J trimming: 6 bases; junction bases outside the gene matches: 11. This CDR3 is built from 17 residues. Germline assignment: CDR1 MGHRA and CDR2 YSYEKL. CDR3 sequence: CASSQNPYAGGPNEQFF. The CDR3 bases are TGCGCCAGCAGCCAAAACCCCTATGCGGGGGGGCCCAATGAGCAGTTCTTC.

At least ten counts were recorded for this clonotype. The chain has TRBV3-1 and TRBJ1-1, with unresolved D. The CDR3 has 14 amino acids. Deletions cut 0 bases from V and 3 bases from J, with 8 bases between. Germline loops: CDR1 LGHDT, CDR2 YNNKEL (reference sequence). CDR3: CASSQDFRDTEAFF. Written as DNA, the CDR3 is TGTGCCAGCAGCCAAGATTTCCGGGACACTGAAGCTTTCTTT.

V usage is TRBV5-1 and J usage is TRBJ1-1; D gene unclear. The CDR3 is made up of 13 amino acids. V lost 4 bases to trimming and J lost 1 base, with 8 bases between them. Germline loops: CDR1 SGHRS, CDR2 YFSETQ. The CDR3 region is CASSEGWNTEAFF. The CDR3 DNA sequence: TGCGCCAGCAGCGAAGGGTGGAACACTGAAGCTTTCTTT.